A selection of T cell receptor beta chains follows, all from one sample in a study of blood T cell repertoires in COVID-19. Generated by immunoSEQ multiplex PCR, the TCRdb table keeps only in-frame clones and is missing some. The sample carries fewer than 110,000 clones, roughly 87% recorded once. The source material was peripheral blood. The receptors here all came from an elderly woman in a cohort sampled during active COVID-19. Each CDR3 is given with its conserved first and last residue. Fields, in order: D gene, J gene, clone size, V gene, CDR3 DNA, CDR3 protein. The D gene is left open where the match is weak. The size field is filled for only some rows; it gives once, few, many or a size class.

D: TRBD1; J: TRBJ1-2; size: .; V: TRBV6-5; DNA: TGTGCCAGCAGCTGGGGACAGCCATATGGCTACACCTTC; CDR3: CASSWGQPYGYTF
D: .; J: TRBJ2-1; size: .; V: TRBV5-1; DNA: TGCGCCAGCAGCTTGGAGGCTAGCCGAAGCTCCTACAATGAGCAGTTCTTC; CDR3: CASSLEASRSSYNEQFF
D: TRBD1; J: TRBJ1-5; size: .; V: TRBV4-1; DNA: TGCGCCAGCAGCCAAGGGACAGGGACTCAGCCCCAGCATTTT; CDR3: CASSQGTGTQPQHF
D: TRBD1; J: TRBJ1-1; size: .; V: TRBV7-9; DNA: TGTGCCAGCAGCACACAGGGGGACGCTGAAGCTTTCTTT; CDR3: CASSTQGDAEAFF
D: TRBD1; J: TRBJ1-2; size: .; V: TRBV28; DNA: TGTGCCACTCGGACAGGGTATGGCTACACCTTC; CDR3: CATRTGYGYTF
D: .; J: TRBJ1-5; size: few; V: TRBV28; DNA: TGTGCCAGCAGTTCTCCCAACGGTCAGCCCCAGCATTTT; CDR3: CASSSPNGQPQHF
D: .; J: TRBJ2-7; size: .; V: TRBV5-1; DNA: TGCGCCAGCAGCCTATTACAGGGAGTCAGTTGGTCCTACGAGCAGTACTTC; CDR3: CASSLLQGVSWSYEQYF
D: .; J: TRBJ1-2; size: once; V: TRBV7-9; DNA: TGTGCCAGCAGTCCACTCCCGGACCGACTAGGATTATATGGCTACACCTTC; CDR3: CASSPLPDRLGLYGYTF
D: TRBD2; J: TRBJ2-3; size: .; V: TRBV5-1; DNA: TGCGCCAGCAGCTTGGTAGTTCTAGCGGGGGGCCTCACAGATACGCAGTATTTT; CDR3: CASSLVVLAGGLTDTQYF
D: TRBD1; J: TRBJ1-1; size: .; V: TRBV7-2; DNA: TGTGCCAGCAGCGCGGGACAGGCCGGGCAAGCTTTCTTT; CDR3: CASSAGQAGQAFF
D: .; J: TRBJ2-2; size: .; V: TRBV27; DNA: TGTGCCAGCAGTTTATCCGTCGGGGAGCTGTTTTTT; CDR3: CASSLSVGELFF
D: TRBD2; J: TRBJ2-7; size: .; V: TRBV5-5; DNA: TGTGCCAGCAGCCTCTACTTCGGGAGGGCCTCCTACGAGCAGTACTTC; CDR3: CASSLYFGRASYEQYF
D: TRBD1; J: TRBJ1-1; size: .; V: TRBV3-1/TRBV3-2; DNA: TGTGCCAGCAGCCAAGATCGGACAGGGGCGGGCATGGGCACTGAAGCTTTCTTT; CDR3: CASSQDRTGAGMGTEAFF
D: TRBD2; J: TRBJ2-1; size: .; V: TRBV27; DNA: TGTGCCAGCAGTTTCGTGGGGACTAGTCCGAATGAGCAGTTCTTC; CDR3: CASSFVGTSPNEQFF
D: TRBD1; J: TRBJ1-1; size: .; V: TRBV3-1/TRBV3-2; DNA: TGTGCCAGCATCAGGACAGGGGGCCTAGGGAACACTGAAGCTTTCTTT; CDR3: CASIRTGGLGNTEAFF
D: TRBD1; J: TRBJ2-7; size: .; V: TRBV3-1/TRBV3-2; DNA: TGTGCCAGCAGCCAATCCGGGACAGCCAGCTACGAGCAGTACTTC; CDR3: CASSQSGTASYEQYF
D: TRBD2; J: TRBJ2-3; size: .; V: TRBV9; DNA: TGTGCCAGCAGGCGGGGGGGCGACCGCCTCGTTGGGGCAGATACGCAGTATTTT; CDR3: CASRRGGDRLVGADTQYF
D: .; J: TRBJ1-2; size: .; V: TRBV14; DNA: TGTGCCAGCAGCCAAGATACCCTAACCCCTTCCTATGGCTACACCTTC; CDR3: CASSQDTLTPSYGYTF
D: TRBD1; J: TRBJ2-5; size: .; V: TRBV7-7; DNA: TGTGCTAGCAGCTTATCGGACAGGGGCCCTCAAGGTACCCAGTACTTC; CDR3: CASSLSDRGPQGTQYF
D: .; J: TRBJ2-1; size: .; V: TRBV6-6; DNA: TGTGCCAGCAGTCCGGATTACAACAGGGTGGGTTACAATGAGCAGTTCTTC; CDR3: CASSPDYNRVGYNEQFF
D: .; J: TRBJ1-6; size: .; V: TRBV2; DNA: TGTGCCAGCAGTGAGAATACAGATTCACCCCTCCACTTT; CDR3: CASSENTDSPLHF
D: .; J: TRBJ1-2; size: .; V: TRBV19; DNA: TGTGCCAGTAGCACTCGGACGGACAGAACCAACTATGGCTACACCTTC; CDR3: CASSTRTDRTNYGYTF
D: .; J: TRBJ2-5; size: .; V: TRBV12-5; DNA: TGTGCTAGTGGCAAAGGACTAAGCCAAGAGACCCAGTACTTC; CDR3: CASGKGLSQETQYF
D: TRBD2; J: TRBJ2-7; size: once; V: TRBV5-4; DNA: TGTGCCAGCAGTTTAGCGGGAGCGGGCCACGAGCAGTACTTC; CDR3: CASSLAGAGHEQYF
D: .; J: TRBJ1-2; size: .; V: TRBV20-1; DNA: TGCAGTACGGGTGGCTACACCTTC; CDR3: CSTGGYTF
D: .; J: TRBJ1-1; size: .; V: TRBV3-1/TRBV3-2; DNA: TGTGCCAGCAGCCAAGTTGGAGCGAACACTGAAGCTTTCTTT; CDR3: CASSQVGANTEAFF
D: TRBD2; J: TRBJ2-6; size: .; V: TRBV28; DNA: TGTGCCAGCAGTGCTAGCGGGAGGCCGATCTCTGGGGCCAACGTCCTGACTTTC; CDR3: CASSASGRPISGANVLTF
D: .; J: TRBJ2-5; size: .; V: TRBV5-5; DNA: TGTGCCAGCACCCCGGGACTCGAAGAGACCCAGTACTTC; CDR3: CASTPGLEETQYF
D: TRBD2; J: TRBJ2-4; size: .; V: TRBV11-2; DNA: TGTGCCAGCAGCTTAGATCGACTAGCGATAGCCAAAAACATTCAGTACTTC; CDR3: CASSLDRLAIAKNIQYF
D: TRBD2; J: TRBJ2-1; size: .; V: TRBV5-6; DNA: TGTGCCAGCAGCTTGGGGGTAGCGGGGTTTAATGAGCAGTTCTTC; CDR3: CASSLGVAGFNEQFF